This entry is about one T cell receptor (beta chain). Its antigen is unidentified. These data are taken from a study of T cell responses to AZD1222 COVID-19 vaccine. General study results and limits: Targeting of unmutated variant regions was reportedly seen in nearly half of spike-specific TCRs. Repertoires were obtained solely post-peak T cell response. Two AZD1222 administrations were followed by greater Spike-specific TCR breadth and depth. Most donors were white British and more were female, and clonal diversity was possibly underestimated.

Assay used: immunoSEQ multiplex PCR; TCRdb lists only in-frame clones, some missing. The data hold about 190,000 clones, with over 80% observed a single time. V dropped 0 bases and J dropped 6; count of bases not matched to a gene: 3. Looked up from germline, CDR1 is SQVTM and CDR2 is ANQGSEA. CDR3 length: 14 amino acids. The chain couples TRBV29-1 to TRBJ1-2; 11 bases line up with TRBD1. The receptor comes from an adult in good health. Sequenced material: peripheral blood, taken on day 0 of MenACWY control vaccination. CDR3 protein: CSVEDGQGANGYTF. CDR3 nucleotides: TGCAGCGTTGAAGATGGACAGGGGGCCAATGGCTACACCTTC.